This TCR beta chain was recorded in a study of response to subunit inactivated influenza vaccine listed by TCRdb under 2018. Looking at the study overall: Deep quantitative profiling of the T cell receptor repertoire was used in the study to follow responses to a trivalent subunit inactivated influenza vaccine.

The sample holds a few counts of this clonotype. Its antigen remains undetermined. Base quality data are lacking; no much larger clone is found one base away. Overall study outcomes, separate from this receptor: The authors proposed that each seasonal influenza vaccination may bring in only a limited number of new T cells.

The germline V gene (reference sequence) supplies CDR1 LGHDT and CDR2 YNNKEL. The CDR3 spans 14 residues, from the cysteine through the phenylalanine. Only the CDR3 portion is preserved as DNA: 42 bases, with reading frame beginning at the first base. V lost 3 bases and J lost 3 bases, and the count of bases not matched to a germline gene is 2. To prepare the library, RT-PCR was applied. The instrument was an Illumina HiSeq 2500. Starting from the raw public reads, TCRdb applied fastp trimming at Q25, assembled clones with MiXCR and retained in-frame beta chains. Every entry covers one CDR3 protein and lists the most common genes and DNA from its rows. The sample profile shows hundreds of thousands of distinct CDR3 sequences; 10% to 12% of them were found once. Roughly 11% of the sample is in the top ten clones. These same records also appear under a second study, on T cells expressing NK-cell markers. The second source states: TCR beta cDNA libraries were prepared using 5'RACE template switching, which introduced a universal primer site and unique molecular identifiers. TCR beta-chain repertoires were profiled in sorted CD3+CD56+NKG2C+, CD3+CD56+NKG2C- and CD3+CD56-NKG2C+ T-cell subsets from about 8 donors. Among the eight sequenced donors, seven were HCMV-seropositive and one was HCMV-seronegative. To restrict sorting to alphabetaTCR-expressing T cells, an anti-gammadeltaTCR antibody was added in several experiments. For several donors, the dominant CD3+CD56+NKG2C+ clonotypes were among the top 10 CD8+ clonotypes and accounted for about 1.0-7.5% of CD8+ T cells. Those dominant clonotypes were again the most abundant among CD3+CD56-NKG2C+ cells in a few donors, at roughly 28.3-65%. It remained unclear whether the expanded NKG2C-expressing T cell clones were specific for HCMV antigens. The study sequenced eight donors, all healthy volunteers chosen at random: three men and five women. HCMV serostatus was determined by detecting HCMV-specific IgG in serum with a commercial ELISA kit. Peripheral blood mononuclear cells were isolated from blood by Ficoll density gradient centrifugation. For roughly 6 donors, bulk peripheral blood T-cell repertoires were additionally sequenced from unsorted PBMC. cDNA synthesis was primed from the TCR beta constant segment and was followed by two successive PCR amplification steps. The libraries were sequenced on Illumina HiSeq 2000/2500, MiSeq or NextSeq, producing 2 x 150 bp reads. Reads were demultiplexed and grouped by UMI with MIGEC, and clonotypes were assembled and quantified with MiTCR. To exclude erroneous sequences, any TCR cDNA sequence not supported by at least two reads was discarded. Downstream repertoire analysis used the tcR package, and clonotypes were matched across fractions by CDR3 nucleotide sequence plus V segment. VDJmatch was used to annotate antigen specificity against VDJdb, with one amino acid substitution allowed in CDR3.

This clonotype originated in a man aged 45-65 years who received an inactivated influenza vaccine. Donor details come from another sample of the same person, matched by shared clones. The chain was built from TRBV3-1 and TRBJ2-4, and 7 junctional nucleotides match TRBD1. Source: PBMCs from blood, taken on the day of vaccination. The nucleotide sequence reads as follows: TGTGCCAGCAGCCACAGGGGGAGCAAAAACATTCAGTACTTC. Its coded protein is CASSHRGSKNIQYF.